The 10 T cell receptor delta chains below all came from one sample that was sequenced in a study of γδ T cells in repeated Plasmodium falciparum infection. TCRdb called clones from the multiplex PCR reads again using CATT. The sample includes 90,000 or so delta-chain clones, 0.75% to 1% of them seen just once. Flow sorting of PBMC yielded separate Vgamma9/Vdelta2+ and Vdelta2-negative gammadelta T cell populations for bulk repertoire analysis. The sequencing input was gamma-delta T cells from blood. The receptors originated from a pool of human donors (malaria-infected and uninfected, not separated).

This clone was counted only a few times. TCRdb has a much larger clone's protein, which differs at residue 9 from the translation of this DNA, likely because of a read error; what is shown is the protein translated from the DNA. This chain uses TRDV2 with TRDJ1; 7 bases line up with TRDD3. TCRdb lists no J gene, so it was determined here by aligning the DNA to germline. CDR3 length: 21 amino acids. The germline CDR1 and CDR2 sequences are GEAIGNYY and EKD. V lost 0 bases, J lost 0 bases, and 21 bases stayed unmatched. The CDR3 DNA is TGTGCCTGTGACACCTTAAAATCGAGGGATACTGGCCTCATACACACCGATAAACTCATCTTT. This translates into CACDTLKSRDTGLIHTDKLIF.

As regards this clone: TCRdb attributes to this sequence the protein of a much larger clone, which differs from the DNA translation at residue 12; a read error is likely, and the protein displayed is translated from the DNA. This chain connects TRDV1 to TRDJ1; D may be TRDD3 (5 bases). The J gene, absent from TCRdb, was called here by matching the DNA to germline. The V gene's germline CDR1 is TSWWSYY and CDR2 QGS. The V gene lost 0 bases and the J gene lost 2 bases, with 19 bases spanning the gap. This CDR3 region has 18 residues. CDR3 nucleotides: TGTGCTCTTGGGGAACTAATCGCCACGGGGAAGGAGACCGATAAACTCATCTTT. Translation: CALGELIATGKETDKLIF.

As to this clone: This DNA's translation and the protein TCRdb lists, from a much larger clone, do not match at residue 6, likely due to a read error; the protein shown is translated from the DNA. The chain couples TRDV2 to TRDJ1; D possibly corresponds to TRDD3 (6 bases). TCRdb is silent on the J gene; assignment here came from matching the DNA to germline. The CDR3 is made up of 16 amino acids. Germline-derived CDR1 and CDR2 are GEAIGNYY and EKD. V shed 6 bases and J shed 0 bases, with 19 bases lying between them. For the CDR3, the DNA is TGTGCCTGTCGCGATACGGTGAGGGGTTACACCGATAAACTCATCTTT. Translation: CACRDTVRGYTDKLIF.

This clone was counted between two and nine times. A far larger clone is one base from this, pointing to a likely read error. This specimen includes other DNA sequences encoding the same CDR3. The rearrangement links TRDV1 to TRDJ1; the D gene is possibly TRDD3 (5 bases). Germline V gives CDR1 TSWWSYY, CDR2 QGS. This CDR3 has 24 residues. The V end was cut by 0 bases, the J end by 0 bases, with 35 bases between. Here the CDR3 DNA reads TGTGCTCTTGGGGAACTTGATTTCTGCCAACCTAAACGCGAGGATATACTGAACACCGATAAACTCATCTTT. It translates to CALGELDFCQPKREDILNTDKLIF.

In its sample, this clone ranks as medium-sized. This chain links TRDV2 with TRDJ1; D is possibly TRDD3 (6 bases). The CDR3 contains 16 residues. V gave up 0 bases and J gave up 8 bases, with 21 bases separating them. Germline CDR1 GEAIGNYY, CDR2 EKD. CDR3 loop: CACDTPWDSPPKKLIF. DNA for the CDR3: TGTGCCTGTGACACCCCTTGGGATAGCCCCCCAAAGAAACTCATCTTT.

This clone was detected a few times. TCRdb lists the protein of a much larger clone for this DNA, which differs at residue 10, so this is likely a read error; the protein given here is translated from the DNA itself. V gene TRDV2 combines with J gene TRDJ1; 7 bases map to TRDD3. No J segment appears in TCRdb, so it was assigned here by matching the sequence to germline. The junction had 22 bases not matched to a gene; V was cut back by 1 base and J by 0 bases. CDR1 GEAIGNYY and CDR2 EKD come from the germline V gene. This CDR3 region has 21 residues. This chain's CDR3 is CACDTLTTGDLPADYTDKLIF. CDR3 in DNA: TGTGCCTGTGACACTCTCACTACTGGGGACCTACCCGCTGACTACACCGATAAACTCATCTTT.

This clone was detected only a few times. The protein held in TCRdb is that of a much larger clone and does not match this DNA's translation at residue 10, likely because of a read error; the protein shown is translated from the DNA. The chain links TRDV1 to TRDJ1; D remains unclear. No J gene was available from TCRdb, and it was assigned here by a germline match of the DNA. CDR3 size: 26 residues. V shed 3 bases and J shed 0 bases, with 44 bases lying between them. The germline V gene has CDR1 TSWWSYY and CDR2 QGS. The CDR3 DNA follows: TGTGCTCTTGGGGATGTGGATGATCCTGCGTACCCTCAGGGTTCCCCCCATGCCGGATACACCGATAAACTCATCTTT. Protein: CALGDVDDPAYPQGSPHAGYTDKLIF.

At least ten counts were recorded for this clone. This likely stems from a read error, as it lies one base from a far larger clone. This same CDR3 is encoded by further DNA sequences in the sample. The chain joins TRDV1 to TRDJ1, with 8 bases fitting TRDD3. Germline loops: CDR1 TSWWSYY, CDR2 QGS. The length of the CDR3 is 12 residues. Trimming cost V 9 bases and J 11 bases; bases outside gene matches: 11. CDR3 loop: CALFELTGGLIF. Here the CDR3 DNA reads TGTGCTCTCTTTGAGCTGACTGGGGGTCTCATCTTT.

This clone showed up many times. This likely traces to a read error, being one base from a far larger clone. In nucleotides, the CDR3 is TGTGCTCTTGGGGAACTGGGATCAAGTCGTACTGGGGGATACGTCGACACCGATAGACTCATCTTT. This gives the protein CALGELGSSRTGGYVDTDRLIF. The V gene is TRDV1, the J gene TRDJ1; 13 bases map to TRDD3. The CDR3 runs 22 residues. Germline V gene lookup returns CDR1 TSWWSYY and CDR2 QGS.

To note about this clone: TCRdb assigns this DNA the protein of a much larger clone, which departs from its translation at residue 22; this likely reflects a read error, and the protein shown comes from translating the DNA. This chain connects TRDV1 to TRDJ1; 9 nucleotides align to TRDD3. The CDR3 consists of 25 residues. In germline, CDR1 is TSWWSYY, CDR2 QGS. The CDR3 DNA is TGTGCTCTTGGGGAACCCCAACTTCCTCAAGTCGACTGTACTGGGGGACCACGGGGCGCCGATGAACTCATCTTT. As protein: CALGEPQLPQVDCTGGPRGADELIF.